This T cell receptor beta chain originates from a study of blood T cells in healthy people across ages. The authors ran a second PCR of about 7 to 11 cycles using a sample-barcoded 5' primer and a J-beta primer mix. TCRdb passed the 5' RACE reads through MiXCR, listing each CDR3 protein once. The sample contains about 640,000 distinct CDR3 sequences, roughly three fifths of which appear only once. Germline V gene data show CDR1 as SQVTM and CDR2 as ANQGSEA. CDR3 length: 16 amino acids. Drawn from each donor were roughly 10 milliliters of peripheral blood. As concerns this clonotype: Antigen specificity is unknown. At one of its ends the junction is not consistent with the germline gene, which may arise from a read error.

Findings and caveats of the study: Any changes in expanded clonotypes were possibly confounded, as donor CMV status remained unknown. Diversity of TCR beta correlated strongly with naive T cell percentage.

Source material: blood. The rearrangement joins TRBV29-1 to TRBJ2-1; 11 bases agree with TRBD1. The source of this sequence is a man between 60 and 75 years old in good health. CDR3 amino acids: CSVAGQGARYYNERFF. CDR3 nucleotide sequence: TGCAGCGTCGCCGGACAGGGGGCGAGGTACTACAATGAGCGGTTCTTC.